This TCR beta chain appears in the sequencing data of a study of glioma-infiltrating T cells. Germline-derived CDR1 and CDR2 are SGHRS and YFSETQ. This CDR3 comprises 14 residues. The V and J ends lost 4 bases and 2 bases respectively, with 13 bases between them. Using RNA template, CDR3s of TCR alpha and beta were amplified with iRepertoire arm-PCR. Tissue mRNA or PBMC total RNA, about 85-400 ng, went into one-step reverse transcription and amplification. In TCRdb, the multiplex PCR reads were re-called with MiXCR into one record per CDR3 protein. The sample records approximately 190,000 distinct CDR3 sequences, 32% being singletons.

Specimen: glioma tissue, nonneoplastic brain tissue, or PBMCs (not recorded which). This sequence joins TRBV5-1 and TRBJ2-7, with D unclear. This receptor was obtained from a human donor with low-grade glioma or glioblastoma, undergoing nonglioma brain surgery, or in good health (not recorded which). The CDR3 is CASSLPSPAYEQYF. DNA of the CDR3: TGCGCCAGCAGCCTCCCTTCCCCCGCCTACGAGCAGTACTTC.